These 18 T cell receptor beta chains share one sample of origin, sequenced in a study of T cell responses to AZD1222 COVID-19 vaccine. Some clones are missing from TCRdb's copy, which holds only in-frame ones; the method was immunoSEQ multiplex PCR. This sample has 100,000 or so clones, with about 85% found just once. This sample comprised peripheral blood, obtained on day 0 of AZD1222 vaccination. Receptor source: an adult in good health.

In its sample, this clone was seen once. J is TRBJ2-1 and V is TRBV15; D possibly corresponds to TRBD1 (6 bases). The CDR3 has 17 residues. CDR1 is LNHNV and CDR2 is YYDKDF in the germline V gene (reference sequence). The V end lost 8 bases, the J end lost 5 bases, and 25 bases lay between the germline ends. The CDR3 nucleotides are TGTGCCACCCAGCAGAAAGGGACACTACTTCTCAACAATGAGCAGTTCTTC. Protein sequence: CATQQKGTLLLNNEQFF.

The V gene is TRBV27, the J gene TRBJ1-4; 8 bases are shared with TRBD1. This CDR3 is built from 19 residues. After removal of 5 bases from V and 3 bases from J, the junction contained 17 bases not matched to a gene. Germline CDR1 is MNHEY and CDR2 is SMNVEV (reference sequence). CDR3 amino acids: CASSPPRGQGRGSNEKLFF. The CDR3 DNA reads TGTGCCAGCAGTCCCCCCCGTGGACAGGGACGTGGGTCTAATGAAAAACTGTTTTTT.

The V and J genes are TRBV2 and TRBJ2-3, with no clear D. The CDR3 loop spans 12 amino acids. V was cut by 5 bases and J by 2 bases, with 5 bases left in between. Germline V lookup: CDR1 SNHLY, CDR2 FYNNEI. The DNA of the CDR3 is TGTGCCAGCAGTTTCTCCACAGATACGCAGTATTTT. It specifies CASSFSTDTQYF.

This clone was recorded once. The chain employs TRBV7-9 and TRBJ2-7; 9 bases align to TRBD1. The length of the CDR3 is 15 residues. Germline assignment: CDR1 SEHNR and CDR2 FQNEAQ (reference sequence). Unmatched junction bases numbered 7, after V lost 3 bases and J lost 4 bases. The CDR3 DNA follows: TGTGCCAGCAGCTTCCCCGACAGGGGGAATTACGAGCAGTACTTC. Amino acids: CASSFPDRGNYEQYF.

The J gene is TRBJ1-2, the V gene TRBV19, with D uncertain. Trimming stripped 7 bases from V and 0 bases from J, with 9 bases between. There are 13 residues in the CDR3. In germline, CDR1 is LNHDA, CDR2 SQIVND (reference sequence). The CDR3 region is CASTGPANYGYTF. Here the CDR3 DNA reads TGTGCCAGTACCGGGCCAGCTAACTATGGCTACACCTTC.

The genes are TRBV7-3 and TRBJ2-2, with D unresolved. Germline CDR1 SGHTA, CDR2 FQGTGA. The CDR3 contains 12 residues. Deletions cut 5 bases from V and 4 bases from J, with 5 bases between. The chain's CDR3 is CASSPRTGELFF. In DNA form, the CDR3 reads TGTGCCAGCAGCCCACGCACCGGGGAGCTGTTTTTT.

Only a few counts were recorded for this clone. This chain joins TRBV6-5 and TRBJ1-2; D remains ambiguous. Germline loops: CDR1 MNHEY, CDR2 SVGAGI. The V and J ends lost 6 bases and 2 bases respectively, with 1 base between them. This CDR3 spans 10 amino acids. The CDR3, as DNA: TGTGCCAGCAGGAACTATGGCTACACCTTC. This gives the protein CASRNYGYTF.

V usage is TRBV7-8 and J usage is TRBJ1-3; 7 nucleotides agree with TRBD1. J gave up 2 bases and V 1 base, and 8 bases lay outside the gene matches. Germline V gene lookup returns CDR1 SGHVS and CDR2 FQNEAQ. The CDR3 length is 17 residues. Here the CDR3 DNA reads TGTGCCAGCAGCTTAGGACAAAAGACAGGGACTGGAAACACCATATATTTT. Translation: CASSLGQKTGTGNTIYF.

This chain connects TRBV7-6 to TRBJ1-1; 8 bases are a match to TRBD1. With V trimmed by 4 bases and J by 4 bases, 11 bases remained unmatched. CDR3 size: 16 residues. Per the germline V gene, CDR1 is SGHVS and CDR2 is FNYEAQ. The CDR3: CASSYGPGGAVTEAFF. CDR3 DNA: TGTGCCAGCAGCTACGGGCCAGGGGGCGCTGTCACTGAAGCTTTCTTT.

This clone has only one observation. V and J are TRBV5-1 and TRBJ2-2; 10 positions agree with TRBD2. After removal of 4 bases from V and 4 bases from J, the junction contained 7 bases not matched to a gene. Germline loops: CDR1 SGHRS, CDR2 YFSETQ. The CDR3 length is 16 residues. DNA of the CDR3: TGCGCCAGCAGCCTAGGGACTAGCGAGGGCACCGGGGAGCTGTTTTTT. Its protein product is CASSLGTSEGTGELFF.

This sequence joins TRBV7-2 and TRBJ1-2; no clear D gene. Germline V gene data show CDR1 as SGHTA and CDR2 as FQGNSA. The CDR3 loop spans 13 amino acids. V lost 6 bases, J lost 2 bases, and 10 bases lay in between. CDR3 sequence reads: CASSPMGNYGYTF. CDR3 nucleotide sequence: TGTGCCAGCAGTCCGATGGGGAACTATGGCTACACCTTC.

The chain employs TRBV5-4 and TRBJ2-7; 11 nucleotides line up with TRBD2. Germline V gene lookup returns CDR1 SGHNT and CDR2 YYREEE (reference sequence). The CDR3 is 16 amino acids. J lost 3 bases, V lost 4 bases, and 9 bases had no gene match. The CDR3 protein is CASSPFSGGVDYEQYF. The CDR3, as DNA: TGTGCCAGCAGCCCCTTTAGCGGGGGGGTAGACTACGAGCAGTACTTC.

Written as DNA, the CDR3 is TGTGCCAGCAGATCCACAGGGGAAGCTTTCTTT. Its protein product is CASRSTGEAFF. This chain uses TRBV6-5 with TRBJ1-1, with a possible D match to TRBD1 (6 bases). The CDR3 totals 11 residues. V was pared by 6 bases and J by 8 bases, with 10 bases between. The germline gives CDR1 MNHEY, CDR2 SVGAGI.

DNA of the CDR3: TGTGCCAGTAGGGACAGGGGTCATCAGCCCCAGCATTTT. Protein: CASRDRGHQPQHF. This chain uses TRBV19 with TRBJ1-5; 9 nucleotides align to TRBD1. CDR3 length equals 13 residues. The germline gives CDR1 LNHDA, CDR2 SQIVND (reference sequence). The V and J ends lost 6 bases and 5 bases, in that order; junction bases with no gene match: 2.

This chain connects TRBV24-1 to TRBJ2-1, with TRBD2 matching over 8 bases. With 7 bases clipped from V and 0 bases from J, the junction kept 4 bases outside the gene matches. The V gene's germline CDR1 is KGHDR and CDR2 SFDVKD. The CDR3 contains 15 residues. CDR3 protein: CATSIAGSSYNEQFF. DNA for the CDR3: TGTGCCACCAGCATAGCGGGGAGCTCCTACAATGAGCAGTTCTTC.

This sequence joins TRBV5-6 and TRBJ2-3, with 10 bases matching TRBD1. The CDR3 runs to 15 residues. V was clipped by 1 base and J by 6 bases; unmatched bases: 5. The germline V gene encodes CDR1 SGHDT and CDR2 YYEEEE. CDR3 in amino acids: CASSLWTGGGDTQYF. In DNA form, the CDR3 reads TGTGCCAGCAGCTTGTGGACAGGGGGAGGGGATACGCAGTATTTT.

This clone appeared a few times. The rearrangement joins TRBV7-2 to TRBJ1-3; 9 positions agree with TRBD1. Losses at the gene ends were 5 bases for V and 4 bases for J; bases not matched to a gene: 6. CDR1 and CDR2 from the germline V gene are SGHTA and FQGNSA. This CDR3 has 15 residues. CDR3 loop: CASSVGTGKGNTIYF. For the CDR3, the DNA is TGTGCCAGCAGCGTCGGGACAGGGAAAGGAAACACCATATATTTT.

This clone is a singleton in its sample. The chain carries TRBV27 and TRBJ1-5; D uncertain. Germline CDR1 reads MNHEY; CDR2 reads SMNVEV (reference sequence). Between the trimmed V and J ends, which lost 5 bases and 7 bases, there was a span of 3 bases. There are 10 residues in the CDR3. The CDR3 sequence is CASSPQPQHF. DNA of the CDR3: TGTGCCAGCAGTCCGCAGCCCCAGCATTTT.